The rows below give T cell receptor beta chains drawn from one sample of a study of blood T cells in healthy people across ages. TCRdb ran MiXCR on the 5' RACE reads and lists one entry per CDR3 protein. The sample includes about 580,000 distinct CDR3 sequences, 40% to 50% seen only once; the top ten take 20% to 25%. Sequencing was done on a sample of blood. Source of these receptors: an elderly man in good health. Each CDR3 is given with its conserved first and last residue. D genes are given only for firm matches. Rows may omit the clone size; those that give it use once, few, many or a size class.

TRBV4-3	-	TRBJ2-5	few	CASSQDGSRRYQETQYF	TGCGCCAGCAGCCAAGACGGTAGTCGTAGGTACCAAGAGACCCAGTACTTC
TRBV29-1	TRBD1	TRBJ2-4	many	CSAKTGLGKNIQYF	TGCAGCGCCAAGACAGGGTTAGGCAAAAACATTCAGTACTTC
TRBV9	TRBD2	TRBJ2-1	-	CASSVDGRASEQFF	TGTGCCAGCAGCGTAGACGGGAGGGCCTCTGAGCAGTTCTTC
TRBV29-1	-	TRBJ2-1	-	CSVVQQSSYNEQFF	TGCAGCGTTGTACAACAGAGCTCCTACAATGAGCAGTTCTTC
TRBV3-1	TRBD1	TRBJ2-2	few	CASSPYRGRTGELFF	TGTGCCAGCAGCCCCTACAGGGGGCGGACCGGGGAGCTGTTTTTT
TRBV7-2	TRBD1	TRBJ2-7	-	CASSPGQISYEQYF	TGTGCCAGCAGCCCGGGACAGATCTCCTACGAGCAGTACTTC
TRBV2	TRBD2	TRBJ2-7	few	CASSEVGGRGEQYF	TGTGCCAGCAGTGAAGTTGGCGGGAGGGGCGAGCAGTACTTC
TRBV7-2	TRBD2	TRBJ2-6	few	CASSIAGTSSGANVLTF	TGTGCCAGCAGCATAGCGGGTACTTCCTCTGGGGCCAACGTCCTGACTTTC
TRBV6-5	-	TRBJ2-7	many	CASSYVATGEQYF	TGTGCCAGCAGTTATGTAGCCACGGGGGAGCAGTACTTC
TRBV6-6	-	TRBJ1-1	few	CASEGRQPNTEAFF	TGTGCCAGCGAAGGGAGACAGCCGAACACTGAAGCTTTCTTT
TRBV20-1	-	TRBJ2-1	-	CSARRRADFYNEQFF	TGCAGTGCTAGGCGGCGGGCCGACTTCTACAATGAGCAGTTCTTC
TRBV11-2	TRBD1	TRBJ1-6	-	CASSPGQEGSPLHF	TGTGCCAGCAGCCCGGGACAGGAGGGATCACCCCTCCACTTT
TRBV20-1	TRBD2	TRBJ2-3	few	CSAIRTSGRDTQYF	TGCAGTGCCATCAGGACTAGCGGGAGGGATACGCAGTATTTT
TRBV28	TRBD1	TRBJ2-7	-	CASGGRDSSYEQYF	TGTGCCAGCGGCGGCAGGGACAGCTCCTACGAGCAGTACTTC
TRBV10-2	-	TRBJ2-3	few	CASSPEAPDTQYF	TGCGCCAGCAGCCCCGAGGCTCCAGATACGCAGTATTTT
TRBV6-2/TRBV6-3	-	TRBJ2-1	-	CASSPNSSKEMGEQFF	TGTGCCAGCAGTCCCAACTCTAGCAAAGAAATGGGTGAGCAGTTCTTC
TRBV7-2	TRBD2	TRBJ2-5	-	CASSPGLAGVGETQYF	TGTGCCAGCAGCCCCGGACTAGCGGGAGTAGGGGAGACCCAGTACTTC
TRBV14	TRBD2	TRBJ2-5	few	CASSRPSGGWETQYF	TGTGCCAGCAGCCGTCCTAGCGGGGGTTGGGAGACCCAGTACTTC
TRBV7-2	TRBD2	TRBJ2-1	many	CASSLTSGRANEQFF	TGTGCCAGCAGCCTTACTAGCGGGAGGGCCAATGAGCAGTTCTTC
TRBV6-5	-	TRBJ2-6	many	CASSYAQRRLPANVLTF	TGTGCCAGCAGTTACGCGCAGCGGCGGCTCCCGGCCAACGTCCTGACTTTC
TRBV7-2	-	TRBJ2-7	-	CASSVPGGAYEQYF	TGTGCCAGCAGCGTACCCGGCGGGGCCTACGAGCAGTACTTC
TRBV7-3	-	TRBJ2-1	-	CASSLQGGAAGTYNEQFF	TGTGCCAGCAGCCTTCAAGGTGGAGCTGCTGGGACCTACAATGAGCAGTTCTTC
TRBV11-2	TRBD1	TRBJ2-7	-	CASSFPGQGVLGEQYF	TGTGCCAGCAGCTTTCCGGGACAGGGGGTTTTGGGAGAGCAGTACTTC
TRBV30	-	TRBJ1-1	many	CAWGAGFTEAFF	TGTGCCTGGGGCGCAGGGTTCACTGAAGCTTTCTTT
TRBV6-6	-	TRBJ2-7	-	CASSQGGFFYGEAQYF	TGTGCCAGCAGTCAAGGGGGGTTTTTCTACGGGGAGGCCCAGTACTTC
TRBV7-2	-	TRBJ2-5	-	CASSSSQGQETQYF	TGCGCCAGCAGCTCTTCACAGGGCCAAGAGACCCAGTACTTC
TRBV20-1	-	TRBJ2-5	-	CSALDRSQETQYF	TGCAGTGCGCTGGACCGGTCCCAAGAGACCCAGTACTTC
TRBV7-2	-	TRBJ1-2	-	CASSRPDTSGGYTF	TGTGCCAGCAGTCGACCGGACACTTCGGGAGGCTACACCTTC
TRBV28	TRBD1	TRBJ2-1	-	CASSEPGQTETQFF	TGTGCCAGCAGCGAACCGGGACAGACAGAGACCCAGTTCTTC
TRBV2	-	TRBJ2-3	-	CASIPPHLTDTQYF	TGTGCCAGCATCCCCCCCCACCTCACAGATACGCAGTATTTT
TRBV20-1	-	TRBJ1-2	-	CSAKGHTINYGYTF	TGCAGTGCGAAGGGACACACGATTAACTATGGCTACACCTTC
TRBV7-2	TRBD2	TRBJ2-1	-	CASSPPKIAGGNNEQFF	TGTGCCAGCAGCCCGCCCAAGATAGCGGGGGGGAACAATGAGCAGTTCTTC
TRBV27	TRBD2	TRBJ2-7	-	CASSSGRLAGEQYF	TGTGCCAGCAGTAGCGGGAGGCTAGCTGGGGAGCAGTACTTC
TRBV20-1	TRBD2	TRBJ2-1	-	CSARDPLAGTLNEQFF	TGCAGTGCTAGAGATCCGCTAGCGGGAACCCTCAATGAGCAGTTCTTC
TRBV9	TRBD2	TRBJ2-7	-	CASSVAGGREQYF	TGTGCCAGCAGCGTAGCGGGGGGTAGAGAGCAGTACTTC
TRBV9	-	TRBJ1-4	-	CASSSSWGGLREKLFF	TGTGCCAGCAGCTCTAGCTGGGGAGGTTTGAGGGAAAAACTGTTTTTT
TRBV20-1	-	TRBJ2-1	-	CSASRPQFRGNEQFF	TGCAGTGCTAGTCGACCCCAGTTTAGGGGCAATGAGCAGTTCTTC
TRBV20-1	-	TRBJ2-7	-	CSARARIGEQYF	TGCAGTGCTAGAGCTCGGATCGGCGAGCAGTACTTC
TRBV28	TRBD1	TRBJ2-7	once	CASSMPPGTGAYEQYF	TGTGCCAGCAGTATGCCCCCCGGGACAGGGGCCTACGAGCAGTACTTC
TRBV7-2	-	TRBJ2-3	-	CASSFFPTDTQYF	TGTGCCAGCAGCTTTTTTCCCACAGATACGCAGTATTTT
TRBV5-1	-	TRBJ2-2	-	CASSLGRTSGGELFF	TGCGCCAGCAGCCTAGGAAGGACGTCGGGCGGGGAGCTGTTTTTT
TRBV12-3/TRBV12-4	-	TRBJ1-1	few	CASSLRDSRTEAFF	TGTGCCAGCAGTTTAAGAGACAGTCGCACTGAAGCTTTCTTT
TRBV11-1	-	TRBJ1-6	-	CASSFNYNSPLHF	TGTGCCAGCAGCTTTAACTATAATTCACCCCTCCACTTT
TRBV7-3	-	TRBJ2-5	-	CASSSEYQETQYF	TGTGCCAGCAGCTCAGAATACCAAGAGACCCAGTACTTC
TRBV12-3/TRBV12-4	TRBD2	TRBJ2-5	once	CASSFVSGGGPNEQYF	TGTGCCAGCAGTTTCGTAAGCGGGGGGGGACCTAATGAGCAGTACTTC
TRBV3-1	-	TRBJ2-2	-	CASRTWRGAGTGELFF	TGTGCCAGCAGGACTTGGAGGGGCGCAGGGACCGGGGAGCTGTTTTTT
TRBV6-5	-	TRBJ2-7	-	CASSYPFGTLTYEQYF	TGTGCCAGCAGCTACCCGTTCGGGACTCTCACCTACGAGCAGTACTTC
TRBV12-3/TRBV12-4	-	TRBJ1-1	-	CASSVSRNPRTEAFF	TGTGCCAGCAGTGTCTCGAGGAACCCTCGAACTGAAGCTTTCTTT